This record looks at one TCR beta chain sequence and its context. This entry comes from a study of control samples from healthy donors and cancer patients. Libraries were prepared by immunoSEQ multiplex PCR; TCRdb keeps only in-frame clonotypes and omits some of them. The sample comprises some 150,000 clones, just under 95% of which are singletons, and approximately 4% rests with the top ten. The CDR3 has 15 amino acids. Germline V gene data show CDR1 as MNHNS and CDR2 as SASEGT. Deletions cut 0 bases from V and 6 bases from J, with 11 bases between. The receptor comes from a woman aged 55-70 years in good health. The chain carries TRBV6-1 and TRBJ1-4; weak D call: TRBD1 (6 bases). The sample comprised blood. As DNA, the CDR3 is TGTGCCAGCAGTGAAGCCCGGGGGCGTCATGAAAAACTGTTTTTT. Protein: CASSEARGRHEKLFF.